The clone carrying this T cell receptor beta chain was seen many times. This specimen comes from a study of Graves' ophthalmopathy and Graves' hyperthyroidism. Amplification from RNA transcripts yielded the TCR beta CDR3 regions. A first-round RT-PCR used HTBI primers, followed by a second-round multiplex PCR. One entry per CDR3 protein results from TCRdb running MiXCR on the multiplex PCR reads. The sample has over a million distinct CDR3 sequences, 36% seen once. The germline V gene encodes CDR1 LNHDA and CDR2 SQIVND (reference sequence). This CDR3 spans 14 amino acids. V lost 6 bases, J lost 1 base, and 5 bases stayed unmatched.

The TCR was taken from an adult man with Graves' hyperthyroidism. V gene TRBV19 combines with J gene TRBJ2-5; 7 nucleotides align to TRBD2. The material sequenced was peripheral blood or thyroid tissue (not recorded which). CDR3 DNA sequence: TGTGCCAGTAGGCCGGGACTACTCCAAGAGACCCAGTACTTC. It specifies CASRPGLLQETQYF. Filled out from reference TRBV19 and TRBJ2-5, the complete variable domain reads DGGITQSPKYLFRKEGQNVTLSCEQNLNHDAMYWYRQDPGQGLRLIYYSQIVNDFQKGDIAEGYSVSREKKESFPLTVTSAQKNPTAFYLCASRPGLLQETQYFGPGTRLLVL.